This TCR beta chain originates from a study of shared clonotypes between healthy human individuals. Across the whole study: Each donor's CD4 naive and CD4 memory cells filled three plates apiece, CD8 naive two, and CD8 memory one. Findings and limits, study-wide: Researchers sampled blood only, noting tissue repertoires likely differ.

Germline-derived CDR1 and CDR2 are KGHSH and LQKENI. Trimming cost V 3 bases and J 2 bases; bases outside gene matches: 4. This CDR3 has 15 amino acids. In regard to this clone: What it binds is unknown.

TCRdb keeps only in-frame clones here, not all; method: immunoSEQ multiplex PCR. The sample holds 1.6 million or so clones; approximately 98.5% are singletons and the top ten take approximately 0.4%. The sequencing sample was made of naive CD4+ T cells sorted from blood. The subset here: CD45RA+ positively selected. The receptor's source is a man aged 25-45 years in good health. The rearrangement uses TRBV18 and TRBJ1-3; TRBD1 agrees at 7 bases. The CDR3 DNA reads TGTGCCAGCTCACCCCCAGGGGGGGCTGGAAACACCATATATTTT. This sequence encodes CASSPPGGAGNTIYF.